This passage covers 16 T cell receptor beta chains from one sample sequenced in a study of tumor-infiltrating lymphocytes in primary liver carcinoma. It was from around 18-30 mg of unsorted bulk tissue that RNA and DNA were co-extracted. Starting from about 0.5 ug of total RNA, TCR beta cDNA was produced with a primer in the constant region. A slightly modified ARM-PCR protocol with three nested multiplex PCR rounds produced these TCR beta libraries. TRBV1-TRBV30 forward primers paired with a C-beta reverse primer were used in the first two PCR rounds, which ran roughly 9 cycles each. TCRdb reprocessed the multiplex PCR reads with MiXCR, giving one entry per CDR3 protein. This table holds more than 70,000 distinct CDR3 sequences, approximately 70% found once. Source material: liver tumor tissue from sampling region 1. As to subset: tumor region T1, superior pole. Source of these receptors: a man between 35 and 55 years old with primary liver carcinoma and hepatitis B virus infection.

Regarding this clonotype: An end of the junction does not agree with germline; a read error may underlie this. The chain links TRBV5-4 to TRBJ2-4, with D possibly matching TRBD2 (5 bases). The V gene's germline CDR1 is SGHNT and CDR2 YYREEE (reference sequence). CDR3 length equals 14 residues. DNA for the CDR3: TGTGCCAGCAGCCAATCTCTAGCCAAAGACATTCAGTACTTC. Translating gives CASSQSLAKDIQYF.

The CDR3 is CASSAQGSPRETQYF. Written as DNA, the CDR3 is TGCGCCAGCAGCGCCCAGGGCTCACCCCGAGAGACCCAGTACTTC. The chain recombines TRBV5-1 with TRBJ2-5, with D possibly being TRBD1 (5 bases). CDR1 is SGHRS, CDR2 YFSETQ, per germline. Trimming took off 4 bases at V and 4 bases at J, with 17 bases between the two ends. The CDR3 has 15 amino acids.

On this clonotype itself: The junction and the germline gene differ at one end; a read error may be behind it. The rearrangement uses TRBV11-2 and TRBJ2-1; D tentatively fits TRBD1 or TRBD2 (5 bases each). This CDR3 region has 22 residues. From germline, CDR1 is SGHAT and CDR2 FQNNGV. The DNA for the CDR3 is TGTGACAGCAGACTCTCCTACCGGGGTCCCGTGAAACAGGTTCGCTCCTACAATGAGAAGTTCTTC. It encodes CDSRLSYRGPVKQVRSYNEKFF.

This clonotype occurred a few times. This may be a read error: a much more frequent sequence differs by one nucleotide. The CDR3: CASSYSMGQYNEQLF. The DNA for the CDR3 is TGTGCCAGCAGTTACTCGATGGGCCAATACAATGAGCAGCTCTTC. The rearrangement uses TRBV6-5 and TRBJ2-1; D remains ambiguous. Looked up from germline, CDR1 is MNHEY and CDR2 is SVGAGI. There are 15 residues in the CDR3.

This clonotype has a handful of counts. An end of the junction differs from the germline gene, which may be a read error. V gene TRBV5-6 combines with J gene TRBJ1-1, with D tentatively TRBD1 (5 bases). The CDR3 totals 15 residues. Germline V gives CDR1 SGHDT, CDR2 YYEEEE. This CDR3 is CASRGGDGMNTEALF. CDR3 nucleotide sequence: TGTGCCAGCAGAGGAGGGGACGGAATGAACACTGAAGCCCTCTTT.

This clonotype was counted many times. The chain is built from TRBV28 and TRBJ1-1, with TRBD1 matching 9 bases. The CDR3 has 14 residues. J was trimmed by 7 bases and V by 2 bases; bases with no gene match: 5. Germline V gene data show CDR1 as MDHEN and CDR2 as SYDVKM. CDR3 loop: CASSLNRGLYEAFF. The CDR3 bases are TGTGCCAGCAGTTTAAACAGGGGGCTTTATGAAGCTTTCTTT.

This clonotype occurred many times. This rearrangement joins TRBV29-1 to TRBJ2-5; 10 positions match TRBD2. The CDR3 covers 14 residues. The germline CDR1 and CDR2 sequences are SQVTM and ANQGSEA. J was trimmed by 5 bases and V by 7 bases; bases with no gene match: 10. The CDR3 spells CSGRGASGSETQYF. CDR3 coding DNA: TGCAGCGGACGGGGCGCTAGCGGGAGTGAGACCCAGTACTTC.

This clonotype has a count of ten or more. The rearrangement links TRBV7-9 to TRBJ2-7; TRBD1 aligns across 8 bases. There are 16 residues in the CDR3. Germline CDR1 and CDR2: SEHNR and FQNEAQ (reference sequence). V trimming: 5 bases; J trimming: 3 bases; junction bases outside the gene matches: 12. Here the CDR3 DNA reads TGTGCCAGCAGCCGTTCCGGACAGGGAGTAATCTACGAGCAGTACTTC. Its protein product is CASSRSGQGVIYEQYF.

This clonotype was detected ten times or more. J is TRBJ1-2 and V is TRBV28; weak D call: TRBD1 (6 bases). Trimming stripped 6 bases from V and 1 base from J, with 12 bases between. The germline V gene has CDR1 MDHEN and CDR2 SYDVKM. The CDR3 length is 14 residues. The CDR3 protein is CASRRDTYNYGYTF. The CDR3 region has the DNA TGTGCCAGCAGACGGGACACCTATAACTATGGCTACACCTTC.

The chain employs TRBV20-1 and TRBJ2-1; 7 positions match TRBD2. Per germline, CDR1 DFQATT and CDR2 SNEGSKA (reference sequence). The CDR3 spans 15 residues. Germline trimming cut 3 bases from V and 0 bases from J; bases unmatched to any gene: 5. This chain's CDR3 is CSASQRGSSYNEQFF. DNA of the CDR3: TGCAGTGCTAGCCAGCGCGGGAGCTCCTACAATGAGCAGTTCTTC.

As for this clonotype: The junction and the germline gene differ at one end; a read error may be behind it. The CDR3 DNA reads as TGCGCCAGCAACCAGGGGAATCAACCCCAGCATTTT. It translates to CASNQGNQPQHF. The chain employs TRBV4-1 and TRBJ1-5; TRBD1 is a possible D gene (6 bases). Germline V gene data show CDR1 as MGHRA and CDR2 as YSYEKL. The CDR3 consists of 12 residues.

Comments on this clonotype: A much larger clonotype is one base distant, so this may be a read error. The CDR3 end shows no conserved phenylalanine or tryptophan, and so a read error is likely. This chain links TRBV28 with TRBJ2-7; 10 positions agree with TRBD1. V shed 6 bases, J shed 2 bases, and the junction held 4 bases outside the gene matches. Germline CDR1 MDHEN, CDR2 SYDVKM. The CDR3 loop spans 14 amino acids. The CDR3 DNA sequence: TGTGCCAGCAGGCTGGACAGGGGGGCCTACGAGCAGTACTCC. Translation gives CASRLDRGAYEQYS.

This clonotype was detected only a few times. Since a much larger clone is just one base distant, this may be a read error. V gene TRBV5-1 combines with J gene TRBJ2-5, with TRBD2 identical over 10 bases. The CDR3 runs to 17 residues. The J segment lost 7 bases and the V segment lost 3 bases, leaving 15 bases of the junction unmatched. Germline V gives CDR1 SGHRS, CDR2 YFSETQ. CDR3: CASSSNPLAGAVGTQYF. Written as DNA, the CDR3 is TGCGCCAGCAGCTCCAACCCCCTAGCGGGAGCCGTAGGGACCCAGTACTTC.

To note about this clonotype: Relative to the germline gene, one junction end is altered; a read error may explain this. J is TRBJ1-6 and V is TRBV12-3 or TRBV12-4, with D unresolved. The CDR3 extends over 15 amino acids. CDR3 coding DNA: TGTGCCAGCGGTTCCACGATAGGGCGTAATTTACCCCTCCACTTT. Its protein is CASGSTIGRNLPLHF.

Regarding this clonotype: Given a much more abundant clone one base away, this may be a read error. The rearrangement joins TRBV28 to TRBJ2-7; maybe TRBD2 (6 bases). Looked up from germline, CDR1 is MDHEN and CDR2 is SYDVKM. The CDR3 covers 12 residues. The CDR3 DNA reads TGTACCAGCAGTTTCGGAGGGAGGGAGCAGTACTTC. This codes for CTSSFGGREQYF.

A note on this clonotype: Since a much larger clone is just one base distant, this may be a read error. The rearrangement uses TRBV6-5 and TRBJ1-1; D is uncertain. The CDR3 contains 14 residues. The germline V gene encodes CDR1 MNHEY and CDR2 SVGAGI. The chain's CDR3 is CASSYSAGNAEAFF. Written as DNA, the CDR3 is TGTGCCAGCAGTTACTCGGCGGGGAACGCTGAAGCTTTCTTT.